These 2 T cell receptor beta chains were sequenced from one sample in a study of blood T cell repertoires in COVID-19. Repertoires were generated with immunoSEQ multiplex PCR, while TCRdb's copy carries only in-frame clones and drops some. In the table there are fewer than 200,000 clones, approximately 81% of which are singletons. Input material: PBMCs or T cells enriched from blood (not recorded which). These TCRs come from a woman aged 40 to 49 with acute COVID-19.

The chain employs TRBV30 and TRBJ1-4; TRBD1 agrees at 9 bases. Germline assignment: CDR1 GTSNPN and CDR2 SVGIG (reference sequence). V dropped 7 bases and J dropped 8; count of bases not matched to a gene: 8. There are 13 residues in the CDR3. CDR3 sequence: CAYGTGFREKLFF. In nucleotides, the CDR3 is TGTGCCTATGGGACAGGGTTTCGAGAAAAACTGTTTTTT. The full variable domain, with the rest looked up from reference TRBV30 and TRBJ1-4, is SQTIHQWPATLVQPVGSPLSLECTVEGTSNPNLYWYRQAAGRGLQLLFYSVGIGQISSEVPQNLSASRPQDRQFILSSKKLLLSDSGFYLCAYGTGFREKLFFGSGTQLSVL.

V is TRBV6-6 and J is TRBJ1-2; TRBD1 is a possible D gene (6 bases). Germline CDR1 and CDR2: MNHNY and SVGAGI (reference sequence). The CDR3 totals 18 residues. V lost 5 bases, J lost 0 bases, and 22 bases lay in between. The CDR3 region is CASSPTGLGSSSNYGYTF. The CDR3 coding sequence is TGTGCCAGCAGTCCAACAGGGTTAGGTTCGTCCTCTAACTATGGCTACACCTTC.